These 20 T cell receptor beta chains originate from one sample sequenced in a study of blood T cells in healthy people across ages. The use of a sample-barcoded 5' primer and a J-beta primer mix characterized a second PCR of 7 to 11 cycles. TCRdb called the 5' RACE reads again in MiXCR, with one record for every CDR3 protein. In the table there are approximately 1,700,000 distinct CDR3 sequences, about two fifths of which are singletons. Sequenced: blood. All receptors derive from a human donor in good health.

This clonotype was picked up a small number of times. The CDR3 reads CAISDSAARETQYF. CDR3 in DNA: TGTGCCATCAGTGATTCTGCAGCGCGAGAGACCCAGTACTTC. The J gene is TRBJ2-7, the V gene TRBV10-3; D is ambiguous. The J call may be incorrect, as the DNA end agrees better with TRBJ2-5. There are 14 residues in the CDR3. Germline CDR1 ENHRY, CDR2 SYGVKD.

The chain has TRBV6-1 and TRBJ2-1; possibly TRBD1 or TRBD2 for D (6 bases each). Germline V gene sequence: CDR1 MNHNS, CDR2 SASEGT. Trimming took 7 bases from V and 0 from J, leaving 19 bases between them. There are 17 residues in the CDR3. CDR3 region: CASTTGGGLSSYNEQFF. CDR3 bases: TGTGCCAGCACCACAGGAGGGGGGCTGAGCTCCTACAATGAGCAGTTCTTC.

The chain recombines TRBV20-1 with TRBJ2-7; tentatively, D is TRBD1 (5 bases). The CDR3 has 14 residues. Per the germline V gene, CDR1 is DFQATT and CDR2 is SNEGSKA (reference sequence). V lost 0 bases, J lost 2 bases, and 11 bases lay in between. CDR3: CSARDADRTYEQYF. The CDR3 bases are TGCAGTGCTAGAGACGCTGACAGAACCTACGAGCAGTACTTC.

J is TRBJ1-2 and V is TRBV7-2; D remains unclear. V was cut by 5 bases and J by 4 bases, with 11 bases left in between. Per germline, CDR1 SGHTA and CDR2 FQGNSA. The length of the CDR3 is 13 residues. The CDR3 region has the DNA TGTGCCAGCAGCCCTACCTGGACCTATGGCTACACCTTC. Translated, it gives CASSPTWTYGYTF.

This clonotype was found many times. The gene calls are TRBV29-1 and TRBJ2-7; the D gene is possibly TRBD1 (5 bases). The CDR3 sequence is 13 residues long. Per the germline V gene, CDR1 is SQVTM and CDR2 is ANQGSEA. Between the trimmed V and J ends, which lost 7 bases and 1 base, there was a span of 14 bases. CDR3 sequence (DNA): TGCAGCGCCTCGGACACCCGTTCCTACGAGCAGTACTTC. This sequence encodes CSASDTRSYEQYF.

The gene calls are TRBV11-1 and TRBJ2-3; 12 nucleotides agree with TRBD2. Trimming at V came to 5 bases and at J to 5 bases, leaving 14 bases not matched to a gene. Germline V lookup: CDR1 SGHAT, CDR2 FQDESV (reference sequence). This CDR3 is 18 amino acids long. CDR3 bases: TGTGCCAGCAGCAACCCTGGACTAGCGGGGTCGCTAGTAGATACGCAGTATTTT. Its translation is CASSNPGLAGSLVDTQYF. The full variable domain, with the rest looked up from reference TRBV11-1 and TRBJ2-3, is EAEVAQSPRYKITEKSQAVAFWCDPISGHATLYWYRQILGQGPELLVQFQDESVVDDSQLPKDRFSAERLKGVDSTLKIQPAELGDSAMYLCASSNPGLAGSLVDTQYFGPGTRLTVL.

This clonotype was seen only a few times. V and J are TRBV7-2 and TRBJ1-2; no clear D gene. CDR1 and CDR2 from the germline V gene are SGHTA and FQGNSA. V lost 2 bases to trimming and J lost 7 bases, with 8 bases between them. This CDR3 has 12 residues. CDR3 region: CASSLYLSGYTF. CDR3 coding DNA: TGTGCCAGCAGCTTATATCTGAGTGGCTACACCTTC.

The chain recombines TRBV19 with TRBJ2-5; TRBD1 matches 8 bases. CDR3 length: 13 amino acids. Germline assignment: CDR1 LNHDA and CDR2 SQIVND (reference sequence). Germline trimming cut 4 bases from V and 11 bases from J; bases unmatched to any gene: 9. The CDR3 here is CASSTQGAGEQYF. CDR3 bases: TGTGCCAGTAGTACCCAGGGGGCTGGGGAGCAGTACTTC.

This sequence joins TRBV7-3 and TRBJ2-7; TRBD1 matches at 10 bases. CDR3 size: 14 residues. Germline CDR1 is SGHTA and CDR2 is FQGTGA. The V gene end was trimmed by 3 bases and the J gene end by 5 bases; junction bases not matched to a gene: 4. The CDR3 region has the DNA TGTGCCAGCAGCTTGACAGGGGGCGACCACGAGCAGTACTTC. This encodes CASSLTGGDHEQYF.

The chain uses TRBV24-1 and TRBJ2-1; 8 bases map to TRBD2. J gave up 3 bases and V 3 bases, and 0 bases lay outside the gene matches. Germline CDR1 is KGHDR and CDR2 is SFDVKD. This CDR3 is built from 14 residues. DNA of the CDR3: TGTGCCACCAGTGATAGCGGGGGCTACAATGAGCAGTTCTTC. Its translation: CATSDSGGYNEQFF.

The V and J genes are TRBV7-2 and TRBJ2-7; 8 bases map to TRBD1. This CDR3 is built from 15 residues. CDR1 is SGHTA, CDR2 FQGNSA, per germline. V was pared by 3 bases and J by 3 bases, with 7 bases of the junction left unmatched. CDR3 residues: CASSLISGGIYEQYF. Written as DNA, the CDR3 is TGTGCCAGCAGCTTGATCTCAGGGGGCATCTACGAGCAGTACTTC. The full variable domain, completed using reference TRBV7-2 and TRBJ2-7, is GAGVSQSPSNKVTEKGKDVELRCDPISGHTALYWYRQSLGQGLEFLIYFQGNSAPDKSGLPSDRFSAERTGGSVSTLTIQRTQQEDSAVYLCASSLISGGIYEQYFGPGTRLTVT.

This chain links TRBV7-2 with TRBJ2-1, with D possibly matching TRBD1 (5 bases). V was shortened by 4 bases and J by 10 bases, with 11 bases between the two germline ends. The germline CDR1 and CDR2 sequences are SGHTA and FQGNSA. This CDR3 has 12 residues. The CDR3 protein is CASSSVPGEQFF. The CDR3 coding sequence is TGTGCCAGCAGCTCGGTCCCAGGGGAGCAGTTCTTC.

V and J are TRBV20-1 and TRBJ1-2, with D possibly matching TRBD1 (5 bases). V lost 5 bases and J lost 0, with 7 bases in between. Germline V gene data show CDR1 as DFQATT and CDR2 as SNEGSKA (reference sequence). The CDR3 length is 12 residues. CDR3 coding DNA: TGCAGTGCTCTGGACACTAACTATGGCTACACCTTC. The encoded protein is CSALDTNYGYTF.

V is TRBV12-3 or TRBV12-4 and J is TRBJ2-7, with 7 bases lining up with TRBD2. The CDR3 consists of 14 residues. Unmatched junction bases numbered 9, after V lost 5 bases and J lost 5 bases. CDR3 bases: TGTGCCAGCAGTCCTTGGGGGGGGTTCAACGAGCAGTACTTC. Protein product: CASSPWGGFNEQYF.

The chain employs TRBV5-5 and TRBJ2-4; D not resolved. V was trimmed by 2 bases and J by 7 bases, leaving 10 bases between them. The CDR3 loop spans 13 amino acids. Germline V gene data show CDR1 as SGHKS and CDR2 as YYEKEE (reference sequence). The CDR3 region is CASSFGPPNIQYF. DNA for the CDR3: TGTGCCAGCAGCTTCGGGCCGCCGAACATTCAGTACTTC.

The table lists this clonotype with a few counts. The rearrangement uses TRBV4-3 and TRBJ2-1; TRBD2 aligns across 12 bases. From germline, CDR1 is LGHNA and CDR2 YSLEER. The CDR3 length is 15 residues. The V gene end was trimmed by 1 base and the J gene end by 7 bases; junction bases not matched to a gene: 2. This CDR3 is CASSQAGLAGNEQFF. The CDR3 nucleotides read TGCGCCAGCAGCCAAGCTGGACTAGCGGGGAATGAGCAGTTCTTC.

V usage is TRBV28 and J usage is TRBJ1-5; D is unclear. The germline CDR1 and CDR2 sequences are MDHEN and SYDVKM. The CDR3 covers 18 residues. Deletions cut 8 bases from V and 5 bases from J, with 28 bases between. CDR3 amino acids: CASSLSNGLGSLDQPQHF. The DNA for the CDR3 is TGTGCCAGCTCACTATCGAATGGGTTGGGATCCCTGGATCAGCCCCAGCATTTT.

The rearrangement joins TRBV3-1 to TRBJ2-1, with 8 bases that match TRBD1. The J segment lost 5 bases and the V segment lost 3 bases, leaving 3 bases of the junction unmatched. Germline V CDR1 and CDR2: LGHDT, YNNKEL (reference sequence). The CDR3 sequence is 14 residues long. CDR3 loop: CASSHRTGHNEQFF. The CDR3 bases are TGTGCCAGCAGCCACAGGACAGGGCACAATGAGCAGTTCTTC.

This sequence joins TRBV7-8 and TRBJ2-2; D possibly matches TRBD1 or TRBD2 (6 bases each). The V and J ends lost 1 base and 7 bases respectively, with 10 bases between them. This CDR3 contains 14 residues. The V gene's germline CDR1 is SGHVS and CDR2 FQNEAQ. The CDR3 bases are TGTGCCAGCAGCTTAGGGGGGGCTGGCGGGGAGCTGTTTTTT. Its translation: CASSLGGAGGELFF.

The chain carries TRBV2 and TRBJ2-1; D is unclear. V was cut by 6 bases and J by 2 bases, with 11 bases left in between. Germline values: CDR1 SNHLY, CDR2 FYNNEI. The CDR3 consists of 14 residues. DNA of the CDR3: TGTGCCAGCAGCGAGACAAAGCCCTACAATGAGCAGTTCTTC. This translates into CASSETKPYNEQFF.